This T cell receptor (beta chain) was retrieved from a study of blood T cell repertoires in COVID-19. Study context: Some COVID-19 samples were acute and others convalescent; all came from the United States, Italy and Spain. The cDNA or gDNA used as material had been derived from T cells, B-cell-depleted T cells, or PBMCs.

Trimming removed 5 bases from V and 1 base from J; junction bases left unmatched: 9. The length of the CDR3 is 16 residues. CDR1 LGHNT and CDR2 FRNRAP come from the germline V gene. Produced via immunoSEQ multiplex PCR; TCRdb's table is partial and in-frame only. This sample yields approximately 140,000 clones, of which 88% are seen a single time; about 2% belongs to the top ten. Sequencing input: peripheral blood. The TCR comes from a man aged 65 to 79 with active COVID-19. The chain links TRBV12-5 to TRBJ1-1; 8 bases line up with TRBD1. CDR3 nucleotides: TGTGCTAGTGGTCTACGGACAGGGCCCGGGAACACTGAAGCTTTCTTT. Protein product: CASGLRTGPGNTEAFF.